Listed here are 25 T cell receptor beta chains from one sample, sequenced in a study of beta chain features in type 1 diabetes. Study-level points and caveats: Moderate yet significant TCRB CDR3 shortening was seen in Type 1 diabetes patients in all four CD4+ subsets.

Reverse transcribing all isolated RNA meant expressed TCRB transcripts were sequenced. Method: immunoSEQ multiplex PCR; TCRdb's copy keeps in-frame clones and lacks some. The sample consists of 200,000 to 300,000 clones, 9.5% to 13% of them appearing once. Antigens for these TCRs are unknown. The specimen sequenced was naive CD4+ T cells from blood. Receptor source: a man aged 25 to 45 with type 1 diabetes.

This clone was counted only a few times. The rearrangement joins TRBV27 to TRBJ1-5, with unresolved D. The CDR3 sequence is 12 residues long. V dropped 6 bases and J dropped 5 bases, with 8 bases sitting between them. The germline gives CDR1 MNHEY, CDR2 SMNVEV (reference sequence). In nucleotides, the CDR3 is TGTGCCAGCAGCCCCCCGGATCAGCCCCAGCATTTT. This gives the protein CASSPPDQPQHF.

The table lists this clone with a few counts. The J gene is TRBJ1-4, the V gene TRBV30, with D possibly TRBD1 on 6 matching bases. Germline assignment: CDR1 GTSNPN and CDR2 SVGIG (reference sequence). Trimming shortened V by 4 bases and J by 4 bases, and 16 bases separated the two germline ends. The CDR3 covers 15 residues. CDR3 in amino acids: CAWTPLTGLNEKLFF. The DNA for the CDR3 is TGTGCCTGGACCCCCTTGACAGGCCTTAATGAAAAACTGTTTTTT.

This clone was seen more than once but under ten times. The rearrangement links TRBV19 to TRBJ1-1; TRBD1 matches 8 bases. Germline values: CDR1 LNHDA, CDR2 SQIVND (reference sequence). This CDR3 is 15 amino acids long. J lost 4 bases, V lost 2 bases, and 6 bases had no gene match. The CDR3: CASSIMAQGGTEAFF. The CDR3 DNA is TGTGCCAGTAGTATAATGGCACAGGGGGGCACTGAAGCTTTCTTT.

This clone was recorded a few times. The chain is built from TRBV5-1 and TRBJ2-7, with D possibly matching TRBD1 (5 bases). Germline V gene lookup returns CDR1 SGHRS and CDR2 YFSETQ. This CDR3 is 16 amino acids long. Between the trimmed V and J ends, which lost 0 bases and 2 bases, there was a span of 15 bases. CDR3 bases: TGCGCCAGCAGCTTGGTTGACGGCAGGGAAGCCTACGAGCAGTACTTC. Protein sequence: CASSLVDGREAYEQYF.

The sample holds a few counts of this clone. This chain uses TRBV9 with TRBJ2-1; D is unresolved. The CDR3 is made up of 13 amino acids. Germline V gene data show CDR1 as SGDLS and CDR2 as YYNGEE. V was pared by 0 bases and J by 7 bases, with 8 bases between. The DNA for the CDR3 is TGTGCCAGCAGCGTAGAATTCCGGAATGAGCAGTTCTTC. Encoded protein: CASSVEFRNEQFF.

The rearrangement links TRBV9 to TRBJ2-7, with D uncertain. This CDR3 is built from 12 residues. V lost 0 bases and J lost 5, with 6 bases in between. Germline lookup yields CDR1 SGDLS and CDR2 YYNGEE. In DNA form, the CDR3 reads TGTGCCAGCAGCGTAGACCAGGACGAGCAGTACTTC. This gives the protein CASSVDQDEQYF.

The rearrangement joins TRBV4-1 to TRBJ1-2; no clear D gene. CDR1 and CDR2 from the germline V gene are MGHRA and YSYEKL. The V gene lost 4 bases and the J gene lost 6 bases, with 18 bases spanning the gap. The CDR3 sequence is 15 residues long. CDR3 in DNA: TGCGCCAGCAGCCCCCCATTGAAATTACTGGATGGCTACACCTTC. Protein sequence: CASSPPLKLLDGYTF.

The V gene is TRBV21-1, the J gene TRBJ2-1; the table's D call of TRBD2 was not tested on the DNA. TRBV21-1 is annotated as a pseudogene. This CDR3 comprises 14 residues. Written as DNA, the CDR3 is TGTGCCAGCAGGGAGGGCCGTTCGGGCAATGAGCAGTTCTTC. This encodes CASREGRSGNEQFF.

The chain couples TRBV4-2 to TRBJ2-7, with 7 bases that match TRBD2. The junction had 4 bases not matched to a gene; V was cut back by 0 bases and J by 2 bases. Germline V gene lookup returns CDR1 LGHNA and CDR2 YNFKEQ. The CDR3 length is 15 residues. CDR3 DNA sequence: TGTGCCAGCAGCCAAGAACTAGCGAGAGCCTACGAGCAGTACTTC. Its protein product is CASSQELARAYEQYF.

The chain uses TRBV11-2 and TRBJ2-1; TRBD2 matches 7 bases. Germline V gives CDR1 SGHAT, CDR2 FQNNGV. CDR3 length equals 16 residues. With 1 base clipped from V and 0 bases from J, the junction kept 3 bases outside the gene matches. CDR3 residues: CASSLGRGSSYNEQFF. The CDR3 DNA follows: TGTGCCAGCAGCTTAGGGCGGGGGAGCTCCTACAATGAGCAGTTCTTC. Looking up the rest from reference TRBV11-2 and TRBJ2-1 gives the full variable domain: EAGVAQSPRYKIIEKRQSVAFWCNPISGHATLYWYQQILGQGPKLLIQFQNNGVVDDSQLPKDRFSAERLKGVDSTLKIQPAKLEDSAVYLCASSLGRGSSYNEQFFGPGTRLTVL.

As DNA, the CDR3 is TGCAGCGTTGAAGAGGGGGGCACTGAAGCTTTCTTT. The encoded protein is CSVEEGGTEAFF. The V gene is TRBV29-1, the J gene TRBJ1-1; possible D gene TRBD1, 5 bases. Trimming stripped 0 bases from V and 4 bases from J, with 6 bases between. The CDR3 has 12 residues. CDR1 and CDR2 (germline): SQVTM, ANQGSEA.

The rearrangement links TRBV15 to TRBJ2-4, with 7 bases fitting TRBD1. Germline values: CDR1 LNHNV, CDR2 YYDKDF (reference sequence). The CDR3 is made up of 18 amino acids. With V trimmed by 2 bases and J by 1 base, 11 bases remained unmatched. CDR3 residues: CATSRFEGGFLAKNIQYF. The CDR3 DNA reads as TGTGCCACCAGCAGATTTGAAGGGGGCTTTCTCGCCAAAAACATTCAGTACTTC. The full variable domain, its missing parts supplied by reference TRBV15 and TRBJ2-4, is DAMVIQNPRYQVTQFGKPVTLSCSQTLNHNVMYWYQQKSSQAPKLLFHYYDKDFNNEADTPDNFQSRRPNTSFCFLDIRSPGLGDTAMYLCATSRFEGGFLAKNIQYFGAGTRLSVL.

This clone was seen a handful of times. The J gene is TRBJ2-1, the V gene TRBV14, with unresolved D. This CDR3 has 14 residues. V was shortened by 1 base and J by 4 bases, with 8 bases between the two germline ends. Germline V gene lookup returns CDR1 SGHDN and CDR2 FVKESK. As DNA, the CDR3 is TGTGCCAGCAGCCAAGCATCCCAATACAATGAGCAGTTCTTC. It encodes CASSQASQYNEQFF.

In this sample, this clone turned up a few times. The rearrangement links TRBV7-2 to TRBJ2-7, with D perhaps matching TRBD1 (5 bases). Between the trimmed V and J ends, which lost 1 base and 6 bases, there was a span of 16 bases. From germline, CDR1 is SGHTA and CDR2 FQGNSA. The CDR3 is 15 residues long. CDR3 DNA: TGTGCCAGCAGCTTAGACAGGATAACAACCCCCGAGCAGTACTTC. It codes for CASSLDRITTPEQYF.

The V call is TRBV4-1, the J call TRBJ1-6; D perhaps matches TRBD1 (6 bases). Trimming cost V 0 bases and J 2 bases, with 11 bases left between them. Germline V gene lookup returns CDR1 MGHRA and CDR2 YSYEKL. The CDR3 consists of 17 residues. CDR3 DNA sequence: TGCGCCAGCAGCCAAGATTCACGGACAGCCTATAATTCACCCCTCCACTTT. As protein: CASSQDSRTAYNSPLHF.

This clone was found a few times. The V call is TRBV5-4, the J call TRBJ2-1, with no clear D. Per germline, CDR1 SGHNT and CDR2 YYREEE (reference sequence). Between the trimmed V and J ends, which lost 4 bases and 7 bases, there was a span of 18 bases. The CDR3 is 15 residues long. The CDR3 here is CASSTTSHNGNEQFF. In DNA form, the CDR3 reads TGTGCCAGCAGCACTACCAGCCATAATGGGAATGAGCAGTTCTTC.

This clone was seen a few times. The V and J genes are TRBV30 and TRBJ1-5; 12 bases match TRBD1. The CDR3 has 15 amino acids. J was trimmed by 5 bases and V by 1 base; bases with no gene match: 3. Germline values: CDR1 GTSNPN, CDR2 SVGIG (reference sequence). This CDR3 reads CAWSAGTGGDQPQHF. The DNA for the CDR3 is TGTGCCTGGAGTGCCGGGACAGGGGGCGATCAGCCCCAGCATTTT.

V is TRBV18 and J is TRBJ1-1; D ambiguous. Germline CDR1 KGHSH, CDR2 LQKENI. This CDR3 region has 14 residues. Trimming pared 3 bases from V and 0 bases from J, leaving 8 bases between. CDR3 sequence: CASSPLVVNTEAFF. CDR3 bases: TGTGCCAGCTCACCCCTAGTTGTGAACACTGAAGCTTTCTTT. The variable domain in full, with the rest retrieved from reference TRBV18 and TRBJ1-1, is NAGVMQNPRHLVRRRGQEARLRCSPMKGHSHVYWYRQLPEEGLKFMVYLQKENIIDESGMPKERFSAEFPKEGPSILRIQQVVRGDSAAYFCASSPLVVNTEAFFGQGTRLTVV.

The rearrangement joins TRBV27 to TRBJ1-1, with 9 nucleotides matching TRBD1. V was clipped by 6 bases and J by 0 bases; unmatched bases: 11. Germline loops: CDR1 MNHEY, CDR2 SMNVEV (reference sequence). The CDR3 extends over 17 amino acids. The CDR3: CASRFTSGTGMNTEAFF. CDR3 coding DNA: TGTGCCAGCAGATTCACCTCCGGGACAGGGATGAACACTGAAGCTTTCTTT.

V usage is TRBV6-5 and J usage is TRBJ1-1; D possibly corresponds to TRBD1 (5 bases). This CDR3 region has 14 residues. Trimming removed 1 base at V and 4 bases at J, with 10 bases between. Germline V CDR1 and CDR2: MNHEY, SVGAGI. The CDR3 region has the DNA TGTGCCAGCAGTTACTTGGGGCAAGGCACTGAAGCTTTCTTT. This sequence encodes CASSYLGQGTEAFF.

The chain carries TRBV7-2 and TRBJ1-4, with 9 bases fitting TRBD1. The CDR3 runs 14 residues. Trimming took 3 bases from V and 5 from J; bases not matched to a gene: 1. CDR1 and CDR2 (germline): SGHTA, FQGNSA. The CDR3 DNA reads TGTGCCAGCAGCTTGACAGGGGGGAATGAAAAACTGTTTTTT. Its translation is CASSLTGGNEKLFF.

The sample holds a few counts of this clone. CDR3 sequence reads: CASSIGLAGGRVDTQYF. The DNA for the CDR3 is TGTGCCAGTAGTATCGGGCTAGCGGGGGGCCGAGTAGATACGCAGTATTTT. The chain couples TRBV19 to TRBJ2-3, with 11 nucleotides matching TRBD2. Per germline, CDR1 LNHDA and CDR2 SQIVND (reference sequence). The V and J ends lost 3 bases and 5 bases, in that order; junction bases with no gene match: 10. The CDR3 length is 17 residues.

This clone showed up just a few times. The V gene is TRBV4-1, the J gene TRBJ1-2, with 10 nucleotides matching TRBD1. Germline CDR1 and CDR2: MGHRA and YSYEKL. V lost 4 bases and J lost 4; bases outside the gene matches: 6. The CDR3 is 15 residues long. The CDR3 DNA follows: TGCGCCAGCAGCCTTCGGACAGGGGGAGCCTATGGCTACACCTTC. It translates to CASSLRTGGAYGYTF.

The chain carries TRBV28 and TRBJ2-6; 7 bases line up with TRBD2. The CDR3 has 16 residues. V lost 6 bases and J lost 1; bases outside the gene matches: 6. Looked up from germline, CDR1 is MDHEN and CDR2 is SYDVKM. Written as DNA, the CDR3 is TGTGCCAGCAGGGTAACGGGGGGATCTGGGGCCAACGTCCTGACTTTC. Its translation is CASRVTGGSGANVLTF.

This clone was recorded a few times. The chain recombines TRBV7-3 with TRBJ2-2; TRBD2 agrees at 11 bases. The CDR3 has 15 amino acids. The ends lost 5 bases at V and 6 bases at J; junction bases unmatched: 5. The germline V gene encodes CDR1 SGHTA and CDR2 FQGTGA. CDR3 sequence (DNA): TGTGCCAGCAGCGCAGGACTAGCGGGTTCCGGGGAGCTGTTTTTT. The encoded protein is CASSAGLAGSGELFF.